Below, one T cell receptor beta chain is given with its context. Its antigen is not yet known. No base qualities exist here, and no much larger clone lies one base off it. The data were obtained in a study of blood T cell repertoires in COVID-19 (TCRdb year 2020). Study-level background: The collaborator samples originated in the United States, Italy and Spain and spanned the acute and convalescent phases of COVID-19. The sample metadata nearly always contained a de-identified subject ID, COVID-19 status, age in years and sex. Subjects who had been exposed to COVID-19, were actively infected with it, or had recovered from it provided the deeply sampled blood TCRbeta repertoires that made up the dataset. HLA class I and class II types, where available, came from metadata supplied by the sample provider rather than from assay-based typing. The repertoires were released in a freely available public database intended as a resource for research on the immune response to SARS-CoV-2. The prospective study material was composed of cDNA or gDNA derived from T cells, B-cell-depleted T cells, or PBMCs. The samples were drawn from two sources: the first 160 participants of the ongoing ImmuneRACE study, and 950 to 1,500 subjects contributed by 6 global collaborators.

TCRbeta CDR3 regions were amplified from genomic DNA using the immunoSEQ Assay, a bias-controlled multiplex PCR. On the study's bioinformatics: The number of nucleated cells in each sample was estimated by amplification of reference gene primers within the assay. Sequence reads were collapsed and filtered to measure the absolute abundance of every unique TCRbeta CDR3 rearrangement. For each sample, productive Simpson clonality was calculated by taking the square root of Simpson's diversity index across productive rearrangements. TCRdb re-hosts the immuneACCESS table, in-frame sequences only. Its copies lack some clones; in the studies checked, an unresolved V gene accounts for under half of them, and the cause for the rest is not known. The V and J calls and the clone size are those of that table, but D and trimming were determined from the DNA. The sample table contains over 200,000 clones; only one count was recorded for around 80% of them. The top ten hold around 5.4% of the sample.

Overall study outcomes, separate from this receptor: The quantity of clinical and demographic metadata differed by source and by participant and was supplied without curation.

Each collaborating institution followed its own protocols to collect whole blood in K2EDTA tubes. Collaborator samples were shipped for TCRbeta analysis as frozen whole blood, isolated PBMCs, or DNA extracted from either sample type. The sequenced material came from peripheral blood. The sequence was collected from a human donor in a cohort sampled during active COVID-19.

The CDR3 in this case is CASSQSLSYGYTF. The sequenced DNA is TGTGCCAGCAGCCAAAGTCTCAGCTATGGCTACACCTTC. The V and J segments used are TRBV3-1 (or the pseudogene TRBV3-2) and TRBJ1-2, with the D segment identity uncertain. The CDR3 has 13 amino acids, counting the end cysteine and phenylalanine. Only the CDR3 part of the read is kept: 39 bases, read in frame from the first base. V loses 2 bases, J loses 4 bases, and the germline ends lie 8 bases apart. Via the germline V gene (reference sequence), CDR1 is LGHDT and CDR2 YNNKEL.